This TCR beta chain was captured by sequencing in a study of cytotoxic CD8 clonotypes in ibrutinib-treated CLL. Findings and caveats of the study: At progression, clonality fell back toward baseline after rising at ibrutinib response.

T cells were sequenced at a targeted depth of 1 in 200,000 to 1 in 1 million. TCRdb keeps only in-frame clones here, not all; method: immunoSEQ multiplex PCR. Seen here are roughly 200,000 clones, 70% to 75% observed once, and the top ten hold 5.9%. A remark on this clone: Its target is not known.

Germline V gene lookup returns CDR1 SNHLY and CDR2 FYNNEI. With V trimmed by 6 bases and J by 7 bases, 14 bases remained unmatched. This CDR3 spans 16 amino acids. The gene calls are TRBV2 and TRBJ2-1; 8 bases align to TRBD2. Sample: PBMCs, taken after 12 months of ibrutinib treatment. The clonotype comes from a human donor with chronic lymphocytic leukemia. The DNA of the CDR3 is TGTGCCAGCAGCGATAATTTCGCGGGAGGCTTGAATGAGCAGTTCTTC. Protein: CASSDNFAGGLNEQFF.